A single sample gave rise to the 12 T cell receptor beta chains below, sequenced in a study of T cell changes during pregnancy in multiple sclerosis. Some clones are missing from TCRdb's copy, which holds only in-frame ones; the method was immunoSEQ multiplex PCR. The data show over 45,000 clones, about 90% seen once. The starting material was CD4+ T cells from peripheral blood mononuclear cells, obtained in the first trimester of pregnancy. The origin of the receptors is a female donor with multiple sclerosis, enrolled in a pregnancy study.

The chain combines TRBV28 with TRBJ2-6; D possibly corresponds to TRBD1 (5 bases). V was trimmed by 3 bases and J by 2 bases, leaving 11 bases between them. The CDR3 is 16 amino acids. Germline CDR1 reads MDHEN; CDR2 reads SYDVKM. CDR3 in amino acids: CASSLGLGTGANVLTF. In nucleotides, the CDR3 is TGTGCCAGCAGTTTGGGGCTGGGAACTGGGGCCAACGTCCTGACTTTC.

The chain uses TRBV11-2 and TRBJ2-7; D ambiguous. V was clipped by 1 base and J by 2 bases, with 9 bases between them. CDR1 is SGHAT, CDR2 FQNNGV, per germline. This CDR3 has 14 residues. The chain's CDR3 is CASSLVGQTYEQYF. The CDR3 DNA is TGTGCCAGCAGCTTAGTTGGGCAGACCTACGAGCAGTACTTC. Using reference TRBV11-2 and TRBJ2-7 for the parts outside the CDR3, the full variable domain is EAGVAQSPRYKIIEKRQSVAFWCNPISGHATLYWYQQILGQGPKLLIQFQNNGVVDDSQLPKDRFSAERLKGVDSTLKIQPAKLEDSAVYLCASSLVGQTYEQYFGPGTRLTVT.

In DNA form, the CDR3 reads TGTGCCAGCAGTACCCGGACAGGAAATGGCTACACCTTC. Translating it yields CASSTRTGNGYTF. The gene calls are TRBV6-5 and TRBJ1-2; 7 bases line up with TRBD1. The length of the CDR3 is 13 residues. The germline V gene encodes CDR1 MNHEY and CDR2 SVGAGI. The trim removed 5 bases at V and 6 bases at J, leaving 6 bases unmatched.

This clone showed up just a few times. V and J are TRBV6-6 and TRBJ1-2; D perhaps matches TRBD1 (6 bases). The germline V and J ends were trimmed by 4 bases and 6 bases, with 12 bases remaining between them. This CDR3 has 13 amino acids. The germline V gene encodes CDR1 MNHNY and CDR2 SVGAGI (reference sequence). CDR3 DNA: TGTGCCAGCAGTTTCGGACAGCCAGATGGCTACACCTTC. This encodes CASSFGQPDGYTF.

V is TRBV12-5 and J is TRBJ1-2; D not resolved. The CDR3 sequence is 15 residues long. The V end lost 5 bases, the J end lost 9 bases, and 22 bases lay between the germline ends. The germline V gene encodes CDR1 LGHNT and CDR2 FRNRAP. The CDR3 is CASGPGESGLSSYTF. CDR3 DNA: TGTGCTAGTGGTCCCGGGGAGTCGGGTTTATCGAGCTACACCTTC.

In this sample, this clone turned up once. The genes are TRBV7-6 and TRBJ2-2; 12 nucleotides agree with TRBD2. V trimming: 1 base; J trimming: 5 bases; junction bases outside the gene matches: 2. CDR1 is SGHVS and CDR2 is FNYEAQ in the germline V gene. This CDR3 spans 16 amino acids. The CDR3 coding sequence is TGTGCCAGCAGCTTAGTACTAGCGGGAGGAACCGGGGAGCTGTTTTTT. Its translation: CASSLVLAGGTGELFF.

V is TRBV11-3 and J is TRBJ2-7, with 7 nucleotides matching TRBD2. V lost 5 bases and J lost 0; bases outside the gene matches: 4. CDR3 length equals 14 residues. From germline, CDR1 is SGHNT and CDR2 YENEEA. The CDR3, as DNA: TGTGCCAGCAGCAACCGGGACTACTCCTACGAGCAGTACTTC. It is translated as CASSNRDYSYEQYF.

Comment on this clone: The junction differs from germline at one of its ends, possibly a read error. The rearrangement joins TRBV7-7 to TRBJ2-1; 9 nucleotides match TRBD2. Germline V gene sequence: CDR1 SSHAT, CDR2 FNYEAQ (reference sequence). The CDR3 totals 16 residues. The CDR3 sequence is CASSLGGASGTGEQFF. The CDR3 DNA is TGTGCTAGCAGCTTAGGGGGGGCTAGCGGGACCGGTGAGCAGTTCTTC.

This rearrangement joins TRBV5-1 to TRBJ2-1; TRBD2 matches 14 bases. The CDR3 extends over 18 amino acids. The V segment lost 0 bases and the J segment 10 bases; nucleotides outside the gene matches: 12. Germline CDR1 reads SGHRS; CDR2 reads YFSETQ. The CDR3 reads CASSLGGTSGRLQWEQFF. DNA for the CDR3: TGCGCCAGCAGCTTGGGGGGGACTAGCGGGAGATTACAATGGGAGCAGTTCTTC.

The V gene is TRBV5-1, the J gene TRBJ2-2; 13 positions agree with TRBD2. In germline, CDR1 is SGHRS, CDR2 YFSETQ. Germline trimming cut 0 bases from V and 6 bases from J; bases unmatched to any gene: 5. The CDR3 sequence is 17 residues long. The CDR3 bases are TGCGCCAGCAGCTTGGCCGGACTAGCGGGGGCTTCCGGGGAGCTGTTTTTT. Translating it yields CASSLAGLAGASGELFF.

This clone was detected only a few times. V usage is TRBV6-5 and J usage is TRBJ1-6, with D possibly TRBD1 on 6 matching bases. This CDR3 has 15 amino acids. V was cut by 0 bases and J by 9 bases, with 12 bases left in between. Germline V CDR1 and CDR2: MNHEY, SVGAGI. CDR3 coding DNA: TGTGCCAGCAGTTACTCGTTCGGGGGGCTTTCACCCCTCCACTTT. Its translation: CASSYSFGGLSPLHF.

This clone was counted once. CDR3 in DNA: TGTGCCAGAAGCCCCCGGTGGCTAGCGGGAGACGAGCAGTACTTC. It specifies CARSPRWLAGDEQYF. The V call is TRBV7-5, the J call TRBJ2-7; the listed D gene, TRBD2, was not tested against the DNA. TRBV7-5 is a listed pseudogene. This CDR3 contains 15 residues.